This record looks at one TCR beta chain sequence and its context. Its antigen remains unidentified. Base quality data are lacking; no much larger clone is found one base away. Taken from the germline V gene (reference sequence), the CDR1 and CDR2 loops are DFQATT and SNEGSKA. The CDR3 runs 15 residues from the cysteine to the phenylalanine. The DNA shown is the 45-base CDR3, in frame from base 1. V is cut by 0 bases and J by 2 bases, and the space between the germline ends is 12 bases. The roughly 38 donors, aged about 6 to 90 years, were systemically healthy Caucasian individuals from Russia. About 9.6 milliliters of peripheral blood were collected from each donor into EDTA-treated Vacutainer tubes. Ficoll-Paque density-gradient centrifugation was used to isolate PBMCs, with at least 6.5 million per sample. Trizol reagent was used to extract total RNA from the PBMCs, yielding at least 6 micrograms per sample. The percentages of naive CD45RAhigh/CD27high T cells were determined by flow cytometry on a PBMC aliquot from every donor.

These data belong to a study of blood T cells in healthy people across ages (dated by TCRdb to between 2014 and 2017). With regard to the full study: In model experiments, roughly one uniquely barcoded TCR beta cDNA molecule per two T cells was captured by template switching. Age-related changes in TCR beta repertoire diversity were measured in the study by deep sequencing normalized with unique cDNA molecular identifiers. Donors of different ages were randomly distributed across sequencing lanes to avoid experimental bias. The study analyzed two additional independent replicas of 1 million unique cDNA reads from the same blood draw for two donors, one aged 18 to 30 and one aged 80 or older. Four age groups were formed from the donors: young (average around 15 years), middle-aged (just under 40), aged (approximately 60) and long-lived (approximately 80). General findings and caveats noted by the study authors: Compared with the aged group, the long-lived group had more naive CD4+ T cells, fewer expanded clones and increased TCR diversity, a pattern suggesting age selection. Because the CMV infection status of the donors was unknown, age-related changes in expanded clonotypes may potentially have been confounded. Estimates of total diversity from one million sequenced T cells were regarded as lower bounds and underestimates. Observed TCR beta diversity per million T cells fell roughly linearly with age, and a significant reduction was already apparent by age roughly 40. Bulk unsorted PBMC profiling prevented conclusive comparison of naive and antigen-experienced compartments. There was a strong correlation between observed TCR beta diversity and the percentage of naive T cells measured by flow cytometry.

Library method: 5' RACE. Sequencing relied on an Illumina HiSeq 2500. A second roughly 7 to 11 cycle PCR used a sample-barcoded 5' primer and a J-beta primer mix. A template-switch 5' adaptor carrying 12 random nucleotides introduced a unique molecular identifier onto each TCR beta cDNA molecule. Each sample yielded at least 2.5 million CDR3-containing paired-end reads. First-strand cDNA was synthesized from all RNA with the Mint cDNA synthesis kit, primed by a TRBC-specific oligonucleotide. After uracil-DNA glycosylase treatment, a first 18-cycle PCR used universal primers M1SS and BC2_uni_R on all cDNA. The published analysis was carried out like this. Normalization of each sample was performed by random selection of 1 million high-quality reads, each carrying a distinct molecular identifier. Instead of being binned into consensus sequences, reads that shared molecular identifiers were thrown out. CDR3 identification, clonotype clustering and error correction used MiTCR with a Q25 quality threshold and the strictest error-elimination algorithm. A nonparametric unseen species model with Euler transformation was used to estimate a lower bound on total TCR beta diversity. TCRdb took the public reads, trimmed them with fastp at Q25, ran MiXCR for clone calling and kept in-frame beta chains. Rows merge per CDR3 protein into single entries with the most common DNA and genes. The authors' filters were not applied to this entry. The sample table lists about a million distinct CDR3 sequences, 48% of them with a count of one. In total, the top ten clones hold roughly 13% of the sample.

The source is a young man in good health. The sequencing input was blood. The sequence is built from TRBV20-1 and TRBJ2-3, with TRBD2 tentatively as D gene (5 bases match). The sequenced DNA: TGCAGTGCTAGAGATGCCGGGATCACCACAGATACGCAGTATTTT. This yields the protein CSARDAGITTDTQYF.